This TCR beta chain was retrieved from a study of T cell repertoires in cytomegalovirus infection. Study summary: Indications of both CMV infection and matching HLA type were provided by public TCR beta signatures.

Notes on the study in general: HLA-C-restricted CMV clonotypes gave the most frequent clonotype in two of eight donors. Identification of carriers of CMV plus the relevant HLA was achieved through cumulative public TCR beta family frequency.

For this clonotype: The target antigen is unknown.

TCRdb used MiXCR to reprocess the reads, holding one entry per CDR3 protein. The sample includes around 260,000 distinct CDR3 sequences, roughly 25% of them seen just once. V lost 3 bases, J lost 5 bases, and 10 bases lay in between. CDR1 SGDLS and CDR2 YYNGEE come from the germline V gene. The CDR3 runs 13 residues. The sequence was collected from a human donor in good health (CMV status not recorded). Some clones in this sample may be carry-over from other donors' samples. The V and J genes are TRBV9 and TRBJ2-3; a possible D gene is TRBD2 (7 bases). Material for sequencing was PBMCs. In nucleotides, the CDR3 is TGTGCCAGCAGCGCCGGGGGGCTAGATACGCAGTATTTT. This gives the protein CASSAGGLDTQYF.